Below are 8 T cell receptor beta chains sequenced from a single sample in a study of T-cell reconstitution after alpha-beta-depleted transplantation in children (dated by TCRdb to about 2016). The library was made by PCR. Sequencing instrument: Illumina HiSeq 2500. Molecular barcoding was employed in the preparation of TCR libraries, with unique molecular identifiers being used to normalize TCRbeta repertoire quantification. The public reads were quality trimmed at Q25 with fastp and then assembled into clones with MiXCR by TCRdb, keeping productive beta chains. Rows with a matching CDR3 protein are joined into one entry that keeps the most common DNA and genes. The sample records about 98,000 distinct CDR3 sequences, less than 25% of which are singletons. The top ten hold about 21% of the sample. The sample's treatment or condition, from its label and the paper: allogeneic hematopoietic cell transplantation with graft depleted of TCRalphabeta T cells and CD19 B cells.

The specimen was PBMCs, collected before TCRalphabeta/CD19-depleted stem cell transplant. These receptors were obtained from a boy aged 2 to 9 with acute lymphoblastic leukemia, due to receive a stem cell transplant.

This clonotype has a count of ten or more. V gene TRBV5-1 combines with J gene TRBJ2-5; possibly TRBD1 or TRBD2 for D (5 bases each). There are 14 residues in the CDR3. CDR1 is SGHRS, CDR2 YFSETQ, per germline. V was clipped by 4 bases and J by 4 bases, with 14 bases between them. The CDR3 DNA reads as TGCGCCAGCAGCAGACCCGGGGCCCCAGAGACCCAGTACTTC. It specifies CASSRPGAPETQYF.

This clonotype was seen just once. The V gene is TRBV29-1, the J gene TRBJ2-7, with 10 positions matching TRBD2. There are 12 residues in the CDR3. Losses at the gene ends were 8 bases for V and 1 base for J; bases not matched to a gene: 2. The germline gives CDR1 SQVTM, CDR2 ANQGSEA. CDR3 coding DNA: TGCAGCACGACTAGCGGGTCCTACGAGCAGTACTTC. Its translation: CSTTSGSYEQYF.

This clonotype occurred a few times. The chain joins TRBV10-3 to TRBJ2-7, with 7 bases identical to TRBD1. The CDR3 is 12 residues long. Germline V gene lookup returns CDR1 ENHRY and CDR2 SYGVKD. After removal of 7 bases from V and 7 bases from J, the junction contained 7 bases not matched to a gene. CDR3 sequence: CAITTGVGEQYF. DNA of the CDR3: TGTGCCATCACTACAGGGGTTGGGGAGCAGTACTTC.

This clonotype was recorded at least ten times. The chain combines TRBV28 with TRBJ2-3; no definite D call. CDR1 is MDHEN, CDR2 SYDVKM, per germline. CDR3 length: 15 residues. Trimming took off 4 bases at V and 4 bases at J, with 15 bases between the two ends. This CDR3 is CASSSPPRHADTQYF. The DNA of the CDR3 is TGTGCCAGCAGTTCGCCGCCCCGGCACGCAGATACGCAGTATTTT.

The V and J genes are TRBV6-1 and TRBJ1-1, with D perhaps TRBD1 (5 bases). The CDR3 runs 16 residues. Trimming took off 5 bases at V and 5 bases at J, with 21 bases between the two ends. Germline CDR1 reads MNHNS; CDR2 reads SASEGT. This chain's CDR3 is CASSQGLGSGGTEAFF. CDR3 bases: TGTGCCAGCAGTCAAGGTCTGGGCAGTGGGGGTACTGAAGCTTTCTTT.

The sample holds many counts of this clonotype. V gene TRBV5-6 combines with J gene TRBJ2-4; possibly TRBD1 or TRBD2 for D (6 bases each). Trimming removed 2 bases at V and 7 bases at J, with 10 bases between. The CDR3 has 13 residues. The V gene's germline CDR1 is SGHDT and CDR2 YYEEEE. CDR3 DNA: TGTGCCAGCAGCTTCACAGGGAGGAACATTCAGTACTTC. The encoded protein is CASSFTGRNIQYF.

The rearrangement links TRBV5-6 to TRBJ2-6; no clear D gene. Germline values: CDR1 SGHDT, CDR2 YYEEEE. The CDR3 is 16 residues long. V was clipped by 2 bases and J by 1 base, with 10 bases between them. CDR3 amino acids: CASSLRIGSGANVLTF. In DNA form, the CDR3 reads TGTGCCAGCAGCTTACGCATCGGGTCTGGGGCCAACGTCCTGACTTTC.

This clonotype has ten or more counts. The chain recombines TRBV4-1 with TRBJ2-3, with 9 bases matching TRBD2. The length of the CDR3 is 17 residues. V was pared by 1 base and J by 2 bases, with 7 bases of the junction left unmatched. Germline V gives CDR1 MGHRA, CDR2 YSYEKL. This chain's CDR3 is CASSQGLAVNPTDTQYF. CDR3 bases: TGCGCCAGCAGCCAAGGACTAGCGGTAAACCCCACAGATACGCAGTATTTT.